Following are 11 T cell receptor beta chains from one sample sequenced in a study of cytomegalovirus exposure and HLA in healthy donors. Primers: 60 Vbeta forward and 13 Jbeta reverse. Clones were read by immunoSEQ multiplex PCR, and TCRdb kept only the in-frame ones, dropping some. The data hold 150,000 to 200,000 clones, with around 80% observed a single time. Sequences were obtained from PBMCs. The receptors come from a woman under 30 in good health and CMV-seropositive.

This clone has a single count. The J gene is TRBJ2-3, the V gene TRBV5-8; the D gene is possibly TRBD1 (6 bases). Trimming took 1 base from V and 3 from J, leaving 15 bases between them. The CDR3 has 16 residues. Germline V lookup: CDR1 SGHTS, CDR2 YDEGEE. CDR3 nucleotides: TGTGCCAGCAGCTTGTTGGGGACACCGCCAACAGATACGCAGTATTTT. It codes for CASSLLGTPPTDTQYF. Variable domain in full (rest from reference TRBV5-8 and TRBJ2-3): EAGVTQSPTHLIKTRGQQATLRCSPISGHTSVYWYQQALGLGLQFLLWYDEGEERNRGNFPPRFSGRQFPNYSSELNVNALELEDSALYLCASSLLGTPPTDTQYFGPGTRLTVL.

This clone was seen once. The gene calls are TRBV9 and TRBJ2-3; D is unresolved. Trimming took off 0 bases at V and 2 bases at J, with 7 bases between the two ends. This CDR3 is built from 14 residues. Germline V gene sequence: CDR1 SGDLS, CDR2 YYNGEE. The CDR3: CASSVALATDTQYF. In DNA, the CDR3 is TGTGCCAGCAGCGTAGCACTCGCCACAGATACGCAGTATTTT.

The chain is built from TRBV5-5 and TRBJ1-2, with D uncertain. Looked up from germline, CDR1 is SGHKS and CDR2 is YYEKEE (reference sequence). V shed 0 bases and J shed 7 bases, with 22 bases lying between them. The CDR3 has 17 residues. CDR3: CASSLGLQFTGTGGYTF. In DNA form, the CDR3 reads TGTGCCAGCAGCTTGGGACTACAATTCACGGGTACGGGTGGCTACACCTTC. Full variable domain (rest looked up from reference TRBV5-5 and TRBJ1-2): DAGVTQSPTHLIKTRGQQVTLRCSPISGHKSVSWYQQVLGQGPQFIFQYYEKEERGRGNFPDRFSARQFPNYSSELNVNALLLGDSALYLCASSLGLQFTGTGGYTFGSGTRLTVV.

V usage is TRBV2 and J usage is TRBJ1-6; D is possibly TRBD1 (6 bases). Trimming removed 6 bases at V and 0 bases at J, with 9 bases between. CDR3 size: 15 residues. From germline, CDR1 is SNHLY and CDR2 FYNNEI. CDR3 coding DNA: TGTGCCAGCAGCGCGGACAGCTCCTATAATTCACCCCTCCACTTT. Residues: CASSADSSYNSPLHF.

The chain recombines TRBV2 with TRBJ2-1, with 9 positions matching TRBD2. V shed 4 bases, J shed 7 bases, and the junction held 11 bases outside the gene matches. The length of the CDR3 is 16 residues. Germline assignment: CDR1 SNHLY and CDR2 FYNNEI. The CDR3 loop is CASSGGRVAGENEQFF. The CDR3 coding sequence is TGTGCCAGCAGTGGAGGGCGGGTAGCGGGGGAGAATGAGCAGTTCTTC.

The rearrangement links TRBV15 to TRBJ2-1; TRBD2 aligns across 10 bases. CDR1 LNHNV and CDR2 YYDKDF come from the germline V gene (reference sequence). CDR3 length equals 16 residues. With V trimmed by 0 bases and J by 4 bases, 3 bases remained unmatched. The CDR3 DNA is TGTGCCACCAGCAGAGATTCAGCGGGGGGGTACAATGAGCAGTTCTTC. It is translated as CATSRDSAGGYNEQFF. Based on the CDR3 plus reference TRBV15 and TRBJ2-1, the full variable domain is DAMVIQNPRYQVTQFGKPVTLSCSQTLNHNVMYWYQQKSSQAPKLLFHYYDKDFNNEADTPDNFQSRRPNTSFCFLDIRSPGLGDTAMYLCATSRDSAGGYNEQFFGPGTRLTVL.

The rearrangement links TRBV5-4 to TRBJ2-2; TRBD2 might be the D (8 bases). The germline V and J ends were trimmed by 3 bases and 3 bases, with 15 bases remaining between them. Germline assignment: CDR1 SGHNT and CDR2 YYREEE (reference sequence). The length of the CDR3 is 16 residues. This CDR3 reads CASSWNRGLDTGELFF. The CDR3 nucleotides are TGTGCCAGCAGCTGGAACAGGGGACTAGACACCGGGGAGCTGTTTTTT.

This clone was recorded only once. The CDR3, as DNA: TGTGCCAGCAGCCCTCCGGACAATGAGCAGTTCTTC. This codes for CASSPPDNEQFF. This chain uses TRBV9 with TRBJ2-1; D is undetermined. Germline values: CDR1 SGDLS, CDR2 YYNGEE. V lost 4 bases to trimming and J lost 5 bases, with 7 bases between them. The CDR3 is 12 residues long.

Here the CDR3 reads CASTQGLASETQYF. The CDR3 DNA reads TGTGCCAGCACCCAAGGCCTAGCATCCGAGACCCAGTACTTC. The V and J genes are TRBV11-3 and TRBJ2-5, with D tentatively TRBD2 (5 bases). Trimming cost V 7 bases and J 5 bases, with 17 bases left between them. Germline V gives CDR1 SGHNT, CDR2 YENEEA. The CDR3 totals 14 residues.

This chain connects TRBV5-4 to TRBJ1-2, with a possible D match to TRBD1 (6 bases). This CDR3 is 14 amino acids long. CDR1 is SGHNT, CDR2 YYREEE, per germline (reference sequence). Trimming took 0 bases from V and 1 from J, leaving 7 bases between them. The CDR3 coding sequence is TGTGCCAGCAGCTTGGGCAGGGGTAACTATGGCTACACCTTC. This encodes CASSLGRGNYGYTF. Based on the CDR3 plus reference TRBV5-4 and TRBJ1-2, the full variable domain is ETGVTQSPTHLIKTRGQQVTLRCSSQSGHNTVSWYQQALGQGPQFIFQYYREEENGRGNFPPRFSGLQFPNYSSELNVNALELDDSALYLCASSLGRGNYGYTFGSGTRLTVV.

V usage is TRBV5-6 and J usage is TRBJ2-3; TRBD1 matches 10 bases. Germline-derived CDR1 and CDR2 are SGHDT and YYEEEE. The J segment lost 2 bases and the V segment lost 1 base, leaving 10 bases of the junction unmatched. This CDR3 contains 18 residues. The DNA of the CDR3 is TGTGCCAGCAGCTTGAGAGGGACAGGGGAAGGGGCCACAGATACGCAGTATTTT. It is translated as CASSLRGTGEGATDTQYF.